This T cell receptor beta chain emerged from a study of CD8+CD57+ T cells in acquired aplastic anemia (dated by TCRdb to 2017 to 2018). About the study as a whole: A mean of approximately 3 ug of DNA, ranging from roughly 0.19 to 27.4 ug, was extracted from sorted CD4+ and CD8+ cells. A CD8+CD57+ expansion meant a frequency higher than the mean frequency seen in healthy subjects. General study outcomes and caveats: Some 30 CD8+ CDR3 sequences were shared between patients and controls but appeared highly expressed in patients and within their immunodominant clones. Between patients and healthy controls, no significant difference in CD8+ Simpson's diversity was found (P=0.060).

Expansion of CD8+CD57+ cells had been shown by flow cytometry in the patients chosen for sequencing. Every patient had a diagnosis of severe acquired aplastic anemia based on International Study of Aplastic Anemia and Agranulocytosis and Camitta criteria. No patient had received any therapy when blood was sampled. In the study, sorted CD4+ and CD8+ blood T cells from patients with severe aplastic anemia and from healthy subjects underwent deep sequencing of TCR repertoires. Patients were enrolled in the USA under clinicaltrials.gov protocols 00001620, 01623167, 00001397, 00071045, 00081523 and 00961064. Ficoll-Paque density gradient centrifugation was used to isolate peripheral blood mononuclear cells. Before DNA was extracted, CD4+ and CD8+ T cells were sorted using either FACS or magnetic beads. On this clonotype: It has no known antigen specificity. Base quality data are lacking; no much larger clone is found one base away.

TCR beta VDJ combination and CDR3 sequence profiling used genomic DNA as the template. An Illumina HiSeq 2000 was used for TCR repertoire sequencing. Per the authors' processing: TRBV/TRBJ rearrangement plots, CDR3 size and DJ length profiles, and Simpson's diversity index were used to assess repertoires. Whichever DNA sequence was most abundant in the deep sequencing data was defined as the immunodominant clone. CDR3 amino acid sequences were checked for sharing across subjects and were also compared against the VDJdb database and published repertoires. TCRdb trimmed public reads at Q25 via fastp, called clones via MiXCR and kept in-frame beta chains. Identical CDR3 protein sequences are pooled into one entry, listed with their most common genes and DNA. The V and J calls follow TCRdb's processing rather than the paper's. The sample profile shows 75,000 to 80,000 distinct CDR3 sequences; under 80% of them were found once. The top ten clonotypes cover roughly 80% of the sample.

Material: sorted CD4+, CD8+, or CD8+CD57+ T cells (not recorded which) from PBMCs. The receptor was derived from a human donor with aplastic anemia.

The sequenced DNA: TGTGCCACCAGCAGAGGGGCTGGAAACACCATATATTTT. Translated, this gives CATSRGAGNTIYF. This chain joins TRBV15 to TRBJ1-3; confidence is insufficient to name the D gene. Per the germline V gene (reference sequence), LNHNV is the CDR1 and YYDKDF is the CDR2. There are 13 amino acids in the CDR3, from cysteine to phenylalanine inclusive. The only DNA kept is the CDR3, 39 bases in frame from the first base. Trimming costs V 1 base and J 2 bases, and their ends lie 3 bases apart.